This entry lists 6 T cell receptor beta chains sequenced from one sample in a study of blood T cell repertoires in COVID-19. Method: immunoSEQ multiplex PCR; TCRdb's copy keeps in-frame clones and lacks some. Of 150,000 to 180,000 clones in the sample, 70% to 90% were seen once. The material sequenced was peripheral blood. The receptor set was obtained from a woman in her 70s with acute or convalescent COVID-19.

The chain carries TRBV4-2 and TRBJ2-7; 12 bases align to TRBD2. Germline V gives CDR1 LGHNA, CDR2 YNFKEQ. V dropped 2 bases and J dropped 4; count of bases not matched to a gene: 3. This CDR3 has 15 residues. The CDR3 here is CASSQLAGGAYEQYF. The DNA for the CDR3 is TGTGCCAGCAGCCAACTAGCGGGGGGGGCTTACGAGCAGTACTTC.

As concerns this clone: A junction boundary mismatches the germline segment, possibly from a read error. The chain has TRBV7-7 and TRBJ2-7; a weak D match, TRBD2 (5 bases). Germline values: CDR1 SSHAT, CDR2 FNYEAQ (reference sequence). This CDR3 has 15 residues. The CDR3 is CASSLIAGGGSEQYF. CDR3 DNA: TGTGCTAGCAGCTTAATCGCGGGTGGCGGATCAGAGCAGTACTTC.

CDR3 region: CSVDWAGYNEQFF. The DNA of the CDR3 is TGCAGCGTTGACTGGGCAGGGTACAATGAGCAGTTCTTC. J is TRBJ2-1 and V is TRBV29-1; tentative D call: TRBD1 (5 bases). The CDR3 has 13 residues. Germline V gene sequence: CDR1 SQVTM, CDR2 ANQGSEA. V lost 3 bases, J lost 4 bases, and 10 bases lay in between.

The chain joins TRBV7-9 to TRBJ2-7, with TRBD1 identical over 8 bases. This CDR3 contains 13 residues. V was clipped by 5 bases and J by 6 bases; unmatched bases: 6. Germline-derived CDR1 and CDR2 are SEHNR and FQNEAQ (reference sequence). The CDR3 coding sequence is TGTGCCAGCAGCACCCGACAGGGGTCCGAGCAGTACGTC. It specifies CASSTRQGSEQYV.

V and J are TRBV2 and TRBJ2-1; 14 nucleotides agree with TRBD2. With V trimmed by 4 bases and J by 5 bases, 1 base remained unmatched. Germline V lookup: CDR1 SNHLY, CDR2 FYNNEI. This CDR3 contains 15 residues. CDR3 protein: CASSGLAGGDNEQFF. In DNA form, the CDR3 reads TGTGCCAGCAGTGGACTAGCGGGGGGGGACAATGAGCAGTTCTTC.

In DNA form, the CDR3 reads TGTGCCAGCAGTTTGGGCCCCCCTAGCACAGATACGCAGTATTTT. It specifies CASSLGPPSTDTQYF. This sequence joins TRBV27 and TRBJ2-3; D uncertain. Trimming stripped 3 bases from V and 0 bases from J, with 10 bases between. The CDR3 length is 15 residues. Germline CDR1 reads MNHEY; CDR2 reads SMNVEV (reference sequence).